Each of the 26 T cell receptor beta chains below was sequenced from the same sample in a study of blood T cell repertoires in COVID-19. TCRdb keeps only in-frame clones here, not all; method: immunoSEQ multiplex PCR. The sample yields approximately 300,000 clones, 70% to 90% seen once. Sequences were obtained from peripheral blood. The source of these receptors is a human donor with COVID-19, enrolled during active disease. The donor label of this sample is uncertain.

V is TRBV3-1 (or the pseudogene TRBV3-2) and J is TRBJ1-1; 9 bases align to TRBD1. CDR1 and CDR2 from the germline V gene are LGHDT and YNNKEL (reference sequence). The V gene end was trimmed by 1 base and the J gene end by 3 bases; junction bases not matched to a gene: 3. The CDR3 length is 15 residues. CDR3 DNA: TGTGCCAGCAGCCAAGGCTACAGGGGGCACACTGAAGCTTTCTTT. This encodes CASSQGYRGHTEAFF.

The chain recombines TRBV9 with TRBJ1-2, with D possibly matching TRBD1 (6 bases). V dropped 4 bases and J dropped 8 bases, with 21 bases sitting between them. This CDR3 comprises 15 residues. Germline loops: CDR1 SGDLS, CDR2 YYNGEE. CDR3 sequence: CASSSRKGGLMGYTF. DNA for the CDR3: TGTGCCAGCAGCTCCCGTAAAGGGGGACTAATGGGCTACACCTTC.

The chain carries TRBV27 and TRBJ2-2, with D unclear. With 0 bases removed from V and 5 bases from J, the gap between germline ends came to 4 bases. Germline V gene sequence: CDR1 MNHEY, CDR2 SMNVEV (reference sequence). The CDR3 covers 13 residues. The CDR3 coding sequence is TGTGCCAGCAGTTTATCGTTAACCGGGGAGCTGTTTTTT. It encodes CASSLSLTGELFF.

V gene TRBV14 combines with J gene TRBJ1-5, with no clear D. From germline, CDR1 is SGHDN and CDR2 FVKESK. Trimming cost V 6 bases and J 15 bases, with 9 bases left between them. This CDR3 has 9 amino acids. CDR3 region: CASRSPVHF. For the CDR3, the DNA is TGTGCCAGCAGGTCACCGGTGCATTTT.

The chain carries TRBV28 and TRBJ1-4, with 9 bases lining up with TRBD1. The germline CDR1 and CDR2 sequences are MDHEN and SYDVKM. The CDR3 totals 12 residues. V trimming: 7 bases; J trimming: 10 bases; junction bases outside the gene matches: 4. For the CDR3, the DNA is TGTGCCAGCACCTCGACAGGGGGAAAACTGTTTTTT. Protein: CASTSTGGKLFF.

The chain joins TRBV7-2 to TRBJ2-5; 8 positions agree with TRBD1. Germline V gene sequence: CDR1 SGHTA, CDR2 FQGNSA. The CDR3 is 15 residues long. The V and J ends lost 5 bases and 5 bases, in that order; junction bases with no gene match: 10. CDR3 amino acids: CASSNGPQGAETQYF. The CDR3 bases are TGTGCCAGCAGCAATGGGCCCCAGGGGGCGGAGACCCAGTACTTC. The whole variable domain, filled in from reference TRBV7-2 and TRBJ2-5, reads GAGVSQSPSNKVTEKGKDVELRCDPISGHTALYWYRQSLGQGLEFLIYFQGNSAPDKSGLPSDRFSAERTGGSVSTLTIQRTQQEDSAVYLCASSNGPQGAETQYFGPGTRLLVL.

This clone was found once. CDR3 sequence reads: CASSRTANEKLFF. CDR3 DNA sequence: TGTGCCAGCAGCAGGACAGCCAATGAAAAACTGTTTTTT. The chain couples TRBV28 to TRBJ1-4, with D maybe TRBD1 (6 bases). Trimming removed 6 bases at V and 5 bases at J, with 10 bases between. The CDR3 is 13 amino acids. Germline V CDR1 and CDR2: MDHEN, SYDVKM.

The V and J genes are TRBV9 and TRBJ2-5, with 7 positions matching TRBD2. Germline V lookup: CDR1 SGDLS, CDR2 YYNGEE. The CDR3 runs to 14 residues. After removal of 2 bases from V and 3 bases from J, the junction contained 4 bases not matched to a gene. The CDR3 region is CASSVRDYKETQYF. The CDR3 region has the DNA TGTGCCAGCAGCGTGCGGGACTACAAAGAGACCCAGTACTTC.

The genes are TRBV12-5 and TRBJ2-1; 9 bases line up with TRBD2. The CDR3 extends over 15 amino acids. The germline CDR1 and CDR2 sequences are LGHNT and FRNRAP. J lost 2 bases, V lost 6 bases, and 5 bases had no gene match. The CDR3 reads CASGPRLAAYNEQFF. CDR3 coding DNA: TGTGCTAGTGGACCAAGACTAGCGGCCTACAATGAGCAGTTCTTC. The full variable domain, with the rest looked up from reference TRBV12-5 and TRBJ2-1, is DARVTQTPRHKVTEMGQEVTMRCQPILGHNTVFWYRQTMMQGLELLAYFRNRAPLDDSGMPKDRFSAEMPDATLATLKIQPSEPRDSAVYFCASGPRLAAYNEQFFGPGTRLTVL.

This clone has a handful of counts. The CDR3 loop is CASSSTGGFYEQYF. DNA of the CDR3: TGTGCCAGCAGCTCTACAGGGGGCTTTTACGAGCAGTACTTC. The V and J genes are TRBV5-6 and TRBJ2-7, with 9 bases matching TRBD1. The CDR3 is 14 residues long. The ends lost 3 bases at V and 4 bases at J; junction bases unmatched: 5. CDR1 is SGHDT, CDR2 YYEEEE, per germline.

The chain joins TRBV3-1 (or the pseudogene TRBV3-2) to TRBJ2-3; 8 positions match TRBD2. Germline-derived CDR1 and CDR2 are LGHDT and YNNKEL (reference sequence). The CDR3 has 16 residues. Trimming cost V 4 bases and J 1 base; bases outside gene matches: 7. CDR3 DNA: TGTGCCAGCAGCCCGCAGACTAGCGCCCGCACAGATACGCAGTATTTT. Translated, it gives CASSPQTSARTDTQYF.

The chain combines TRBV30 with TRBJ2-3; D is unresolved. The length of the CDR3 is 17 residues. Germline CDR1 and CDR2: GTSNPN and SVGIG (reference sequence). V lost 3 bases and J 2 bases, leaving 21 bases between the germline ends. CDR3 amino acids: CAWSQRRQPSITDTQYF. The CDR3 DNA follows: TGTGCCTGGAGCCAAAGGCGGCAGCCTTCCATCACAGATACGCAGTATTTT.

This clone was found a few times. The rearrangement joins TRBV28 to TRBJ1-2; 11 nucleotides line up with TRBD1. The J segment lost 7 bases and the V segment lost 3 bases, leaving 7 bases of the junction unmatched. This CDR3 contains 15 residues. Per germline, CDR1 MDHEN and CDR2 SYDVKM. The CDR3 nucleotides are TGTGCCAGCAGTTTTCCGGGACAGGGGGGCTCTGGCTACACCTTC. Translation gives CASSFPGQGGSGYTF.

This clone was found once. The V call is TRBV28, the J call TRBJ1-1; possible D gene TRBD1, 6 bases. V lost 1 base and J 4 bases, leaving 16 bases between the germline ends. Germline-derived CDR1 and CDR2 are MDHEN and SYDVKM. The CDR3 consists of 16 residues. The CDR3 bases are TGTGCCAGCAGTTTATTACAGGGAAAATCTTTCACTGAAGCTTTCTTT. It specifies CASSLLQGKSFTEAFF.

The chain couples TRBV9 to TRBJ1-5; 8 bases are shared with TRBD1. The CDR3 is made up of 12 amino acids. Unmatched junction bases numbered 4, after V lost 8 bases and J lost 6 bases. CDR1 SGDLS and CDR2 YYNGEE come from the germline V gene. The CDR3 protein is CASGQGGQPQHF. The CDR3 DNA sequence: TGTGCCAGTGGACAGGGCGGTCAGCCCCAGCATTTT.

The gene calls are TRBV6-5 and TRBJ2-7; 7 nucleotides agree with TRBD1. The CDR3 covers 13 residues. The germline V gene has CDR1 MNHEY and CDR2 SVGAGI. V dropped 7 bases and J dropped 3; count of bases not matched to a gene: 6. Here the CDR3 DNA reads TGTGCCAGCACCCCGGGACAGTTCTACGAGCAGTACTTC. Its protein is CASTPGQFYEQYF.

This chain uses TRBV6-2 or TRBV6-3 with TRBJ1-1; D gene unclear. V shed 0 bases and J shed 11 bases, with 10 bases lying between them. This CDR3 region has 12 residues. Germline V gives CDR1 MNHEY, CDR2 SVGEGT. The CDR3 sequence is CASSYSPREAFF. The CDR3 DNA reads TGTGCCAGCAGTTACTCTCCCCGGGAGGCTTTCTTT.

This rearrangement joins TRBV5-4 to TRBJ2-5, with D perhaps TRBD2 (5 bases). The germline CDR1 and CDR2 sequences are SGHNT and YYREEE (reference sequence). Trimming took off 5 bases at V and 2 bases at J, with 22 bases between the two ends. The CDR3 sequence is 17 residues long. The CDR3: CASRPLGSSAPQETQYF. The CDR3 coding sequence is TGTGCCAGCAGGCCCCTGGGGAGTAGCGCTCCACAAGAGACCCAGTACTTC.

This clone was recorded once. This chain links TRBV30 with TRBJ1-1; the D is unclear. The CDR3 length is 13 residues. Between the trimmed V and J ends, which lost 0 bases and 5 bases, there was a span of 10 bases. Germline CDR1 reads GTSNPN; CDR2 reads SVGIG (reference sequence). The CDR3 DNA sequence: TGTGCCTGGAGTGTAGCGCGGGAAACTGAAGCTTTCTTT. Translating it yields CAWSVARETEAFF.

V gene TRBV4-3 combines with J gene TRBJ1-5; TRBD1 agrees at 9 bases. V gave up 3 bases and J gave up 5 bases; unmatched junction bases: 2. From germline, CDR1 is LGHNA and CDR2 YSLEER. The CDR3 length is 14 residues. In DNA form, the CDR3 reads TGCGCCAGCAGCCACCGGACAGGGGATCAGCCCCAGCATTTT. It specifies CASSHRTGDQPQHF.

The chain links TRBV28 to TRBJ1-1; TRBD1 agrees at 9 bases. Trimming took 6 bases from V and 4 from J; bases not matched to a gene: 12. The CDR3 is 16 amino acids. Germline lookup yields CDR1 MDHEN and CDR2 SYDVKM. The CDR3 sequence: CASSRTGGSARTEAFF. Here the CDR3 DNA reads TGTGCCAGCAGCAGAACAGGGGGCTCAGCCCGCACTGAAGCTTTCTTT.

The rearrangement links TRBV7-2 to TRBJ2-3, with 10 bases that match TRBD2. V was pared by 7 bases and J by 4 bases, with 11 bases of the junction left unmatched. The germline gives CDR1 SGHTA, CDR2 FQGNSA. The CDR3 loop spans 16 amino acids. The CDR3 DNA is TGTGCCAGCACTTTAGGATTAGCGGGAGGTTCAGATACGCAGTATTTT. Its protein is CASTLGLAGGSDTQYF.

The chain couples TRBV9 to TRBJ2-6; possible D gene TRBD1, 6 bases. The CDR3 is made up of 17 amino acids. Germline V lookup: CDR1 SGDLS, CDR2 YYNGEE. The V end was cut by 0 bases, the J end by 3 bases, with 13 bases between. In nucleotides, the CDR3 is TGTGCCAGCAGCGTAGGTGGGGGCTCGAGTGGGGCCAACGTCCTGACTTTC. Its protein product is CASSVGGGSSGANVLTF.

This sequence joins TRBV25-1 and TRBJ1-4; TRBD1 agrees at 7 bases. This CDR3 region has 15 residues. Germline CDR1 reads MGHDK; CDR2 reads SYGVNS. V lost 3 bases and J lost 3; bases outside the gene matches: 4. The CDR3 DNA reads TGTGCCAGCAGTGACGCGACAGGGCCTAATGAAAAACTGTTTTTT. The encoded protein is CASSDATGPNEKLFF. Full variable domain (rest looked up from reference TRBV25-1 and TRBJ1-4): EADIYQTPRYLVIGTGKKITLECSQTMGHDKMYWYQQDPGMELHLIHYSYGVNSTEKGDLSSESTVSRIRTEHFPLTLESARPSHTSQYLCASSDATGPNEKLFFGSGTQLSVL.

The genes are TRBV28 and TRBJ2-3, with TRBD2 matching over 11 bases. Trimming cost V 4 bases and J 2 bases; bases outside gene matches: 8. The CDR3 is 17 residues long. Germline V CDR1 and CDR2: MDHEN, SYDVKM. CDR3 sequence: CASSSLAGVRDTDTQYF. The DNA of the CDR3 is TGTGCCAGCAGTTCACTAGCGGGAGTACGGGACACAGATACGCAGTATTTT. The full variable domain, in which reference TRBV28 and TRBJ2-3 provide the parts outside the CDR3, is DVKVTQSSRYLVKRTGEKVFLECVQDMDHENMFWYRQDPGLGLRLIYFSYDVKMKEKGDIPEGYSVSREKKERFSLILESASTNQTSMYLCASSSLAGVRDTDTQYFGPGTRLTVL.

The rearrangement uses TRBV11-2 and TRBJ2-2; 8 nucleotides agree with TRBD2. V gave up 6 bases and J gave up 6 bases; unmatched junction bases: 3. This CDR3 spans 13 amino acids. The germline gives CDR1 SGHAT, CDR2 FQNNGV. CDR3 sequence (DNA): TGTGCCAGCAGGGCTAGCGGGCCCGGGGAGCTGTTTTTT. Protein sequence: CASRASGPGELFF.